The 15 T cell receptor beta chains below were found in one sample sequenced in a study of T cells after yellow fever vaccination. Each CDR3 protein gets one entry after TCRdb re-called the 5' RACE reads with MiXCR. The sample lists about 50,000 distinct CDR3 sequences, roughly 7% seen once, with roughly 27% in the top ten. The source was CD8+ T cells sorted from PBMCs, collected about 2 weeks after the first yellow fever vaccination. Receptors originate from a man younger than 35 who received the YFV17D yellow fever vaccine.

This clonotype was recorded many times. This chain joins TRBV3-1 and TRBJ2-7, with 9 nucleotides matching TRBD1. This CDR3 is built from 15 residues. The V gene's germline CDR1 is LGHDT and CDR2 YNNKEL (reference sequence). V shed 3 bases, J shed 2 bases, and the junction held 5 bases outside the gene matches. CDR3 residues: CASSQRRTGAYEQYF. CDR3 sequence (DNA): TGTGCCAGCAGCCAGAGACGGACAGGGGCCTACGAGCAGTACTTC.

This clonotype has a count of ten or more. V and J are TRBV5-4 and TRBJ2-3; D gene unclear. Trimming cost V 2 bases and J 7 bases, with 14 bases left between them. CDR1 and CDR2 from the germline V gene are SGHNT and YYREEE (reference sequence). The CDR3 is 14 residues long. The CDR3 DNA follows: TGTGCCAGCAGCTTCTTGCCCGGGCTGAATACGCAGTATTTT. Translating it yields CASSFLPGLNTQYF.

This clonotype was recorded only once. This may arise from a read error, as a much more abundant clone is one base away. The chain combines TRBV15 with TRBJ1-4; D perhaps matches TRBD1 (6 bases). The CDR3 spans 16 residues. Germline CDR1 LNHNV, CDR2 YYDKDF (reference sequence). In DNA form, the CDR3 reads TGTGTCACCAGCAGGGGTGAAGTAGGGTCGGATGAAAAACTGTTTTTT. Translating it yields CVTSRGEVGSDEKLFF.

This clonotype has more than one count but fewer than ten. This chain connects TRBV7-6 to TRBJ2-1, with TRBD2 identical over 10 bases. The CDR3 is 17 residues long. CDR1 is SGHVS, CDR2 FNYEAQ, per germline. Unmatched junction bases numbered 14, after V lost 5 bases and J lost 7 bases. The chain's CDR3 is CASSPFIAGGVSNEQFF. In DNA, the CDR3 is TGTGCCAGCAGCCCCTTCATAGCGGGGGGTGTTTCTAATGAGCAGTTCTTC.

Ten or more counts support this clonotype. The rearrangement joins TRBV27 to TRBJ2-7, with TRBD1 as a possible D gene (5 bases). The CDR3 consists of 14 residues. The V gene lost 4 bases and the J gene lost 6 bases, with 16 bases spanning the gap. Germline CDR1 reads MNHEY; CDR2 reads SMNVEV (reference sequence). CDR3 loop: CASSWTFEHPEQYF. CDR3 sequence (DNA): TGTGCCAGCAGTTGGACATTTGAACACCCCGAGCAGTACTTC.

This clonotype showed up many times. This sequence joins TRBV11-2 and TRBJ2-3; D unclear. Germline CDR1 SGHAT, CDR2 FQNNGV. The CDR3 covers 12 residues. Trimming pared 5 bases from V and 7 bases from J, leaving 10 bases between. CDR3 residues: CASSEEENTQYF. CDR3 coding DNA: TGTGCCAGCAGCGAAGAGGAAAATACGCAGTATTTT.

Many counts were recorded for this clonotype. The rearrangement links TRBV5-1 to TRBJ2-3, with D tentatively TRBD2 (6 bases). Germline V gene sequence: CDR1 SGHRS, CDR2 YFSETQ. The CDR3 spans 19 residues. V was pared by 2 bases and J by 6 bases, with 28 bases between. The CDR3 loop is CASSFSWAAGRSPADTQYF. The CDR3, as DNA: TGCGCCAGCAGCTTTAGTTGGGCGGCGGGGCGGTCTCCCGCGGATACGCAGTATTTT.

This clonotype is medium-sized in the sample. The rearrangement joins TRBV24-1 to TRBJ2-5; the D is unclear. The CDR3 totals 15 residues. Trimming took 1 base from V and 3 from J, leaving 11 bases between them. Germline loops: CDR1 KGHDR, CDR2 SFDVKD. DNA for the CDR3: TGTGCCACCAGTGATTTACAAGGTGCCGAAGAGACCCAGTACTTC. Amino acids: CATSDLQGAEETQYF.

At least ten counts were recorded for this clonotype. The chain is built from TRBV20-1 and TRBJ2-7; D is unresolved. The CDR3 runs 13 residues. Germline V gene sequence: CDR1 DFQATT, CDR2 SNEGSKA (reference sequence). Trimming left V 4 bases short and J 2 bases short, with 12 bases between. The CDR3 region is CSAIVALTYEQYF. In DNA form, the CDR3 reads TGCAGTGCTATTGTCGCGTTAACCTACGAGCAGTACTTC.

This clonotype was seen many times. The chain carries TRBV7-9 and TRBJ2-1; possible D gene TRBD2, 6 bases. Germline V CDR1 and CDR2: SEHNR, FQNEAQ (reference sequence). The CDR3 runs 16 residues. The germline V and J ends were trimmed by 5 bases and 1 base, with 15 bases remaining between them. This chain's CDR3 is CASSPDDGRSYNEQFF. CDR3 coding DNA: TGTGCCAGCAGCCCTGATGACGGGAGATCCTACAATGAGCAGTTCTTC.

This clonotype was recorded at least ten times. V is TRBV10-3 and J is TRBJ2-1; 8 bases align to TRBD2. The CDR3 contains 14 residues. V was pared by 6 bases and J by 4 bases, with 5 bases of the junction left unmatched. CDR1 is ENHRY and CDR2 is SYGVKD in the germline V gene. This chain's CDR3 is CAISGGGPYNEQFF. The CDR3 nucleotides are TGTGCCATCAGCGGGGGGGGGCCATACAATGAGCAGTTCTTC.

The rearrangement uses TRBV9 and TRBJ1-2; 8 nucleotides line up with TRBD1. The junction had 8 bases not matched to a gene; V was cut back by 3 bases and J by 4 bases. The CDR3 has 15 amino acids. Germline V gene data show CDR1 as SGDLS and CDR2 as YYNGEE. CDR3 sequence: CASSGGDRSGYGYTF. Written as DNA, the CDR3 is TGTGCCAGCAGCGGGGGGGACAGGAGCGGCTATGGCTACACCTTC.

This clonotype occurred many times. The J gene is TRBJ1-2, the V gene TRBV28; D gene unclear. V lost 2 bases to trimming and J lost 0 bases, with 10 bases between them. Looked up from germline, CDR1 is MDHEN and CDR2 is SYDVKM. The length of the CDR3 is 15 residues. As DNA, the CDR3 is TGTGCCAGCAGTTTACCCAACGGCCCTAACTATGGCTACACCTTC. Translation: CASSLPNGPNYGYTF.

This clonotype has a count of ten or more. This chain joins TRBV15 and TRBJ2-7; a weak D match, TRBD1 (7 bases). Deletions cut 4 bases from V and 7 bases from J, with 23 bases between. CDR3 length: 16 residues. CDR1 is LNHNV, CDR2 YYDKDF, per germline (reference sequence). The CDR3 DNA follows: TGTGCCACCAGCACAATTAGGAGGGACAGTGCCAGAGAGCAGTACGTC. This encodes CATSTIRRDSAREQYV.

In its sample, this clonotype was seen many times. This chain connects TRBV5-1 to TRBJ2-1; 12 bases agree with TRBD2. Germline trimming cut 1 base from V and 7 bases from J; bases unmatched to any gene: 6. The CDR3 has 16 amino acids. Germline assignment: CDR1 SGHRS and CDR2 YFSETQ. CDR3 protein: CASSLFSSGGANEQFF. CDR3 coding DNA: TGCGCCAGCAGCTTGTTCTCTAGCGGGGGGGCGAATGAGCAGTTCTTC. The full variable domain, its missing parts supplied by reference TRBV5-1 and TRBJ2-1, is KAGVTQTPRYLIKTRGQQVTLSCSPISGHRSVSWYQQTPGQGLQFLFEYFSETQRNKGNFPGRFSGRQFSNSRSEMNVSTLELGDSALYLCASSLFSSGGANEQFFGPGTRLTVL.